This T cell receptor beta chain is drawn from a study of blood T cell repertoires in COVID-19. Turning to the study itself: From the United States, Italy and Spain came samples of acute and convalescent COVID-19. From T cells, B-cell-depleted T cells, or PBMCs came the material, which was cDNA or gDNA.

In the original processing: Reference gene primer amplification in the assay estimated nucleated cell counts. Only in-frame clones appear in the TCRdb table, and some are missing; sequencing was by immunoSEQ multiplex PCR. The V and J calls and clone size come from that table; D and trimming were worked out from the DNA. The data contain around 29,000 clones, 85% to 90% of them seen just once; the ten biggest clones take up 13% to 15%. Germline V CDR1 and CDR2: SGHTA, FQGNSA. The CDR3 covers 14 residues. V lost 5 bases and J 0 bases, leaving 10 bases between the germline ends. This sequence joins TRBV7-2 and TRBJ1-1; D not certain. The sequence was collected from a human donor with active COVID-19. The donor label of this sample is uncertain. The specimen was peripheral blood. CDR3 protein: CASSPTVLNTEAFF. CDR3 sequence (DNA): TGTGCCAGCAGCCCTACCGTCCTGAACACTGAAGCTTTCTTT.